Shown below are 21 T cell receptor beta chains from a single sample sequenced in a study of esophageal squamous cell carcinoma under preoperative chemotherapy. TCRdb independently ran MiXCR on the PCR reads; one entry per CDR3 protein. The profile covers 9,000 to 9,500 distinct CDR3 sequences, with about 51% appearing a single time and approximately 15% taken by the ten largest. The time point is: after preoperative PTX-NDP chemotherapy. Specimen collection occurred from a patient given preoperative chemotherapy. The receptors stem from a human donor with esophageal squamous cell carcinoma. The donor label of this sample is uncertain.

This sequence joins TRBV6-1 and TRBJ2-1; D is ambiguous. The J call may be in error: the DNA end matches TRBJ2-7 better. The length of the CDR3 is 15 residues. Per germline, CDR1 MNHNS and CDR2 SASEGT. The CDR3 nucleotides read TGTGCCAGCAGTGAACTGGCTTTTAGCTCCTACGAGCAGTACTTC. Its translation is CASSELAFSSYEQYF.

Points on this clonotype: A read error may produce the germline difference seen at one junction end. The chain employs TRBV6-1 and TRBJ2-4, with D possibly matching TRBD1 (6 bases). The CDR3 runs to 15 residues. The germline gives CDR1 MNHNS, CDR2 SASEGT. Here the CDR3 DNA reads TGTGCCGGGAGTGAAGGGGCAGGGGCCCCAGAGACGCAGTACTTT. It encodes CAGSEGAGAPETQYF.

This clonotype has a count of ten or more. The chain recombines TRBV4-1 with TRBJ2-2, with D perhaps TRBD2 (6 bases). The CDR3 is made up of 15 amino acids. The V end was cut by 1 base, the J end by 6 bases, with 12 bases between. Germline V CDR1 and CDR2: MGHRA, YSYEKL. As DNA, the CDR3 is TGCGCCAGCAGCCAAGTAATCGGGAGCGCCGGGGAGCTGTTTTTT. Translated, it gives CASSQVIGSAGELFF.

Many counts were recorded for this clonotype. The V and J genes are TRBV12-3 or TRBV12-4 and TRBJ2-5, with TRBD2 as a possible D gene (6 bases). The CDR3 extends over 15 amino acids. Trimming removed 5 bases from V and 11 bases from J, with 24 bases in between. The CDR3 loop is CASSPVSGGYNEQYF. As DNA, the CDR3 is TGTGCCAGCAGTCCCGTTAGCGGCGGATACAATGAGCAGTACTTC.

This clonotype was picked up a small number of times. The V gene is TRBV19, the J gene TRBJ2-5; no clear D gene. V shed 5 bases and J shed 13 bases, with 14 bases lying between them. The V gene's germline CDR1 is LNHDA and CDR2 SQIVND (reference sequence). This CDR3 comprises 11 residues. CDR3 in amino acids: CASSFATKSYF. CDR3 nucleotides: TGTGCCAGTAGTTTTGCGACAAAATCGTACTTC.

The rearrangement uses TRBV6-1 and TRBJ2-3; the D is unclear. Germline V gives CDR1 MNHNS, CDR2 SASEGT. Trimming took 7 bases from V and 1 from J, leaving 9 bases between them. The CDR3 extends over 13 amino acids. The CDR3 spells CASTLPGTDTQYF. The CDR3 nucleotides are TGTGCCAGCACCTTACCTGGCACAGATACGCAGTATTTT.

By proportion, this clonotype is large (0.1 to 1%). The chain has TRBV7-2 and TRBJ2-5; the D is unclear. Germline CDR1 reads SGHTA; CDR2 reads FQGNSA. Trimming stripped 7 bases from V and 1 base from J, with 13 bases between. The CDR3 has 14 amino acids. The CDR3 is CASNLLSSQETQYF. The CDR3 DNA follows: TGTGCCAGCAACCTGCTCAGCTCCCAAGAGACCCAGTACTTC.

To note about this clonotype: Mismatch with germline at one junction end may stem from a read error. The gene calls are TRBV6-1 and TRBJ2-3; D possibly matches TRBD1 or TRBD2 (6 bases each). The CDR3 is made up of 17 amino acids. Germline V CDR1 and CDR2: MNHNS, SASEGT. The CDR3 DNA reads TGTGCCAGCAGTGAATCCCAGGGGTGGGGGGTCGCAGACACGCAGTATTTT. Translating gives CASSESQGWGVADTQYF.

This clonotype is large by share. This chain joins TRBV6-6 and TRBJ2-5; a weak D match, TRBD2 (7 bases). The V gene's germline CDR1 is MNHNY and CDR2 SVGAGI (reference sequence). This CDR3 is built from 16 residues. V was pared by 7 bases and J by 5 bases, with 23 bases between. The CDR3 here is CASTRVGAGAEETQYF. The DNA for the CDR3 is TGTGCCAGCACTCGAGTGGGGGCGGGAGCGGAGGAGACCCAGTACTTC.

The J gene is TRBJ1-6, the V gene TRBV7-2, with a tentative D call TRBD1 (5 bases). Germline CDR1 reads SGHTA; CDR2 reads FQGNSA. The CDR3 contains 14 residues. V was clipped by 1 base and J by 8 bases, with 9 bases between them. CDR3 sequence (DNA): TGTGCCAGCAGCTTAGGCATGGGGGATTCACCCCTCCACTTT. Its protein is CASSLGMGDSPLHF.

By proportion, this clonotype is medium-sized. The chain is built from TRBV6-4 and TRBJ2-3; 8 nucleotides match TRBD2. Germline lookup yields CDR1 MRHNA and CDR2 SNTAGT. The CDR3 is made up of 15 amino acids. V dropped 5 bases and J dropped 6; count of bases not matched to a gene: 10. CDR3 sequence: CASSPGGPGEDTQYF. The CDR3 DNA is TGTGCCAGCAGTCCGGGAGGGCCGGGAGAGGATACGCAGTATTTT.

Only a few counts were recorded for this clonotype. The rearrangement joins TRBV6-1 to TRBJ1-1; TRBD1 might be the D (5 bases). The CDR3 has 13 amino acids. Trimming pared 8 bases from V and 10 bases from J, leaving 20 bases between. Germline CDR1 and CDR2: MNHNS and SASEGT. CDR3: CASLEGLLGGAFF. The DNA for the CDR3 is TGTGCCAGCCTTGAGGGACTCCTAGGAGGAGCTTTCTTT.

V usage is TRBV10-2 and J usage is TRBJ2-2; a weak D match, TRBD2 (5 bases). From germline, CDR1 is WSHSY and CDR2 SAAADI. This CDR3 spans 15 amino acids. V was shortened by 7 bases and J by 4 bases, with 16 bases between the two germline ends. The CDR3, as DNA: TGCGCCAGCAAGGGCGGCTGGGAGTCCACCGGGGAGCTGTTTTTT. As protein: CASKGGWESTGELFF.

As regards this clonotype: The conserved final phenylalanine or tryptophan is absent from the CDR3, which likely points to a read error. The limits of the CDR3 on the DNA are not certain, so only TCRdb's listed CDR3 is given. CDR3 residues: CASSLDRGAAYEQYFGA. The genes are TRBV7-6 and TRBJ2-5; TRBD1 is the table's D call, not checked against the DNA. Germline CDR1 SGHVS, CDR2 FNYEAQ. The CDR3 sequence runs 17 residues, both termini included.

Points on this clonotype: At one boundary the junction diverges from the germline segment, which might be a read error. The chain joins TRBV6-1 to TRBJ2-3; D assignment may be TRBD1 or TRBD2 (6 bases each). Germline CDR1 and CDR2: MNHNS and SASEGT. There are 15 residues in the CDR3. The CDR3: CARASGGRRADTQYF. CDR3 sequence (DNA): TGTGCCAGGGCTTCCGGGGGCCGCAGGGCAGATACGCAGTATTTC.

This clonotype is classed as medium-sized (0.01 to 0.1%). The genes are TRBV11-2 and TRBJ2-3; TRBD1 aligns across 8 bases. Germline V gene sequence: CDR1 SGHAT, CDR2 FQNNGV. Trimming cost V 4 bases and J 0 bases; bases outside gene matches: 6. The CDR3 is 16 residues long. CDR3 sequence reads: CASSSHTGGSTDTQYF. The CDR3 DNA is TGTGCCAGCAGCTCACATACAGGGGGGAGCACAGATACGCAGTATTTT.

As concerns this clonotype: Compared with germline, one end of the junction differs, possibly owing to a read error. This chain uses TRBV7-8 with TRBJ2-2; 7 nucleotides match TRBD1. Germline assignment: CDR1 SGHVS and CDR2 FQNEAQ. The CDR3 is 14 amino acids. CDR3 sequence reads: CASSHFTSTGALYF. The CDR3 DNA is TGTGCCAGCAGCCACTTTACGAGCACAGGGGCGCTGTATTTT.

The DNA of the CDR3 is TGTGCGAGCCGTGTCTCGGGGCCAGGTGCCACAGATACGCAGTACTTC. Translating it yields CASRVSGPGATDTQYF. V is TRBV6-4 and J is TRBJ2-3; D possibly matches TRBD1 or TRBD2 (5 bases each). The J call may not be correct, given that the DNA end is closer to TRBJ2-7. CDR1 is MRHNA, CDR2 SNTAGT, per germline. The CDR3 has 16 amino acids.

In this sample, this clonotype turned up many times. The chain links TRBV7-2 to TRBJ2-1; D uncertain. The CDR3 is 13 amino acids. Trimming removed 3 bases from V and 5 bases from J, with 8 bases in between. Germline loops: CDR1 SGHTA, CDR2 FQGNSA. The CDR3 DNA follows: TGTGCCAGCAGCTTTTCCCAAAACAATGAGCAGTTCTTC. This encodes CASSFSQNNEQFF.

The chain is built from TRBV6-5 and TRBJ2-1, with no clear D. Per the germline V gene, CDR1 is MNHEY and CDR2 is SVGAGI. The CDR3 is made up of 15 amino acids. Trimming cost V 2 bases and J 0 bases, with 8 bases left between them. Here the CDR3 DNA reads TGTGCCAGCAGTTACAGTGGAAGCTCCTACAATGAGCAGTTCTTC. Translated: CASSYSGSSYNEQFF.

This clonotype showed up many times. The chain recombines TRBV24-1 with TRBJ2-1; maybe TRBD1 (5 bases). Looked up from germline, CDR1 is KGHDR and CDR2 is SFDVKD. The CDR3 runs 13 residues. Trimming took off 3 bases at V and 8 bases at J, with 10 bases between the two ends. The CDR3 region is CATSDGARDEQFF. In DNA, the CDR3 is TGTGCCACCAGTGATGGGGCTCGGGATGAGCAGTTCTTC.